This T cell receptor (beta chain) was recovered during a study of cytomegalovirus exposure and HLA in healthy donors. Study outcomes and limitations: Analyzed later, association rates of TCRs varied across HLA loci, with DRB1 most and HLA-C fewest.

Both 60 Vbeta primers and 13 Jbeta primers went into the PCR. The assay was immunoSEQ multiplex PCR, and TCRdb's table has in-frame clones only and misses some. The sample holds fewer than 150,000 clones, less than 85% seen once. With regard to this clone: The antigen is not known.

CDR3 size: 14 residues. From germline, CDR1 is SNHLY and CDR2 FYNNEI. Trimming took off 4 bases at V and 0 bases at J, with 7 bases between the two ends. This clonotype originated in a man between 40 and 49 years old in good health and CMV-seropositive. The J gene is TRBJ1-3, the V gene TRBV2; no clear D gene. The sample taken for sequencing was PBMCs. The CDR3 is CASSGTASGNTIYF. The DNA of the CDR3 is TGTGCCAGCAGTGGGACTGCCTCTGGAAACACCATATATTTT.